This TCR beta chain was recorded in a study of blood T cell repertoires in COVID-19. Across the whole study: PBMCs, B-cell-depleted T cells, or T cells provided the cDNA or gDNA that made up the material.

Germline V lookup: CDR1 SQVTM, CDR2 ANQGSEA. Trimming removed 4 bases from V and 7 bases from J, with 16 bases in between. The CDR3 length is 13 residues. Residents of approximately 25 US areas, aged roughly 18 to 95 years, made up the participants. Donors in Cohort 3 who had recovered were those with two negative PCRs, healthcare professional clearance, or resolution of their symptoms. Data came from immunoSEQ multiplex PCR; TCRdb stores just in-frame clones and leaves some out. The sample has around 200,000 clones; 88% are singletons. The receptor was isolated from a woman between 25 and 40 years old who had recovered from COVID-19. The chain has TRBV29-1 and TRBJ1-1, with unresolved D. Sequencing was carried out using PBMCs or T cells enriched from blood (not recorded which). This CDR3 reads CSVGPDGEIEAFF. CDR3 nucleotide sequence: TGCAGCGTTGGTCCCGACGGGGAAATTGAAGCTTTCTTT.